A selection of T cell receptor beta chains follows, all from one sample in a study of cytomegalovirus exposure and HLA in healthy donors. Libraries were prepared by immunoSEQ multiplex PCR; TCRdb keeps only in-frame clonotypes and omits some of them. The sample has 85,000 to 130,000 clones, around four fifths seen once; the top ten hold 1.6%. Material for sequencing was PBMCs. The receptors originated from a middle-aged man in good health and CMV-seronegative. Both conserved end residues are part of each CDR3. Fields, in order: J gene, clone size, D gene, V gene, CDR3 DNA, CDR3 protein. The D gene is left open where the match is weak. Clone size is given for some rows only: seen once, a few or many times, or a class if the clone is expanded.

J gene: TRBJ1-2; clone size: NA; D gene: NA; V gene: TRBV2; CDR3 DNA: TGTGCCAGCAAACAGAGCCTCTATGGCTACACCTTC; CDR3 protein: CASKQSLYGYTF
J gene: TRBJ1-3; clone size: NA; D gene: TRBD1; V gene: TRBV5-1; CDR3 DNA: TGCGCCAGCAGCTCGGGACAGTCAATCTCTGGAAACACCATATATTTT; CDR3 protein: CASSSGQSISGNTIYF
J gene: TRBJ2-6; clone size: NA; D gene: NA; V gene: TRBV4-1; CDR3 DNA: TGCGCCAGCAGCCAGGGAAGTGGCAGGGGTCACTCTGGGGCCAACGTCCTGACTTTC; CDR3 protein: CASSQGSGRGHSGANVLTF
J gene: TRBJ2-3; clone size: NA; D gene: NA; V gene: TRBV29-1; CDR3 DNA: TGCAGCGTTTTAGTAGATACGCAGTATTTT; CDR3 protein: CSVLVDTQYF
J gene: TRBJ2-1; clone size: NA; D gene: NA; V gene: TRBV10-3; CDR3 DNA: TGTGCCATCAGTGAGAGGCAGGGTAACGATGAGCAGTTCTTC; CDR3 protein: CAISERQGNDEQFF
J gene: TRBJ2-6; clone size: NA; D gene: NA; V gene: TRBV2; CDR3 DNA: TGTGCCGGGGGGTGGGTTACCAACGTCCTGACTTTC; CDR3 protein: CAGGWVTNVLTF
J gene: TRBJ2-1; clone size: once; D gene: TRBD1; V gene: TRBV5-6; CDR3 DNA: TGTGCCAGCAGCTTGAGCTCCCGGGACAGGTCCCAAAAGAAGGTCTTC; CDR3 protein: CASSLSSRDRSQKKVF
J gene: TRBJ1-1; clone size: NA; D gene: NA; V gene: TRBV7-3; CDR3 DNA: TGTGCCAGCAGCTTAATTTCAGGGGACACTGAAGCTTTCTTT; CDR3 protein: CASSLISGDTEAFF
J gene: TRBJ1-4; clone size: few; D gene: TRBD1; V gene: TRBV27; CDR3 DNA: TGTGCCAGCAGTAGGACAGGGAGGCAGACTAATGAAAAACTGTTTTTT; CDR3 protein: CASSRTGRQTNEKLFF
J gene: TRBJ1-6; clone size: NA; D gene: TRBD1; V gene: TRBV2; CDR3 DNA: TGTGCCAGCAGGCCCCAGGGGGCCTGGGAAAATTCACCCCTCCACTTT; CDR3 protein: CASRPQGAWENSPLHF
J gene: TRBJ1-6; clone size: NA; D gene: NA; V gene: TRBV15; CDR3 DNA: TGTGCCACCAGCAGAGGGCCCTTTGATAATTCACCCCTCCACTTT; CDR3 protein: CATSRGPFDNSPLHF
J gene: TRBJ2-3; clone size: NA; D gene: NA; V gene: TRBV5-1; CDR3 DNA: TGCGCCAGCAGCTTGGAAGGGGGCACAGATACGCAGTATTTT; CDR3 protein: CASSLEGGTDTQYF
J gene: TRBJ1-1; clone size: few; D gene: TRBD1; V gene: TRBV7-2; CDR3 DNA: TGTGCCAGCAGCTTCGCAGGGGGGAACACTGAAGCTTTCTTT; CDR3 protein: CASSFAGGNTEAFF
J gene: TRBJ2-3; clone size: few; D gene: NA; V gene: TRBV7-9; CDR3 DNA: TGTGCCAGCAGCCTACAGGGTTCGACAGATACGCAGTATTTT; CDR3 protein: CASSLQGSTDTQYF
J gene: TRBJ1-1; clone size: NA; D gene: NA; V gene: TRBV7-9; CDR3 DNA: TGTGCCAGCAGCTTTGGAGAGGGCAAAGCTTTCTTT; CDR3 protein: CASSFGEGKAFF
J gene: TRBJ1-1; clone size: NA; D gene: NA; V gene: TRBV11-2; CDR3 DNA: TGTGCCAGCAGCTTAGCCCAGGGGTCCACTGAAGCTTTCTTT; CDR3 protein: CASSLAQGSTEAFF
J gene: TRBJ2-3; clone size: NA; D gene: TRBD2; V gene: TRBV9; CDR3 DNA: TGTGCCAGCAGCCCCAGACTAGCGGGAGCCGCAGATACGCAGTATTTT; CDR3 protein: CASSPRLAGAADTQYF
J gene: TRBJ1-5; clone size: NA; D gene: NA; V gene: TRBV19; CDR3 DNA: TGTGCCAGTAGTGAACAGCCTAATCAGCCCCAGCATTTT; CDR3 protein: CASSEQPNQPQHF
J gene: TRBJ2-5; clone size: few; D gene: NA; V gene: TRBV15; CDR3 DNA: TGTGCCACCAGAATACGGGGGGCGGGGGAGACCCAGTACTTC; CDR3 protein: CATRIRGAGETQYF
J gene: TRBJ1-5; clone size: few; D gene: TRBD1; V gene: TRBV19; CDR3 DNA: TGTGCCAGTAGTTCGAATTCCGGGACAGGGTTGATTCAGCCCCAGCATTTT; CDR3 protein: CASSSNSGTGLIQPQHF
J gene: TRBJ1-2; clone size: NA; D gene: NA; V gene: TRBV27; CDR3 DNA: TGTGCCAGCAGTTTATCGAGCAATACTGGCTACACCTTC; CDR3 protein: CASSLSSNTGYTF
J gene: TRBJ2-7; clone size: NA; D gene: TRBD1; V gene: TRBV10-3; CDR3 DNA: TGTGCCGCCGGACAGGGGGACTACGAGCAGTACTTC; CDR3 protein: CAAGQGDYEQYF
J gene: TRBJ1-2; clone size: once; D gene: NA; V gene: TRBV6-5; CDR3 DNA: TGTGCCAGCAGCCCCGGGAGATACTATGGCTACACCTTC; CDR3 protein: CASSPGRYYGYTF
J gene: TRBJ2-7; clone size: NA; D gene: NA; V gene: TRBV6-6; CDR3 DNA: TGTGCCAGCAGCCCACTCGGGATGGCGTCGAGGGACGAGCAGTACTTC; CDR3 protein: CASSPLGMASRDEQYF
J gene: TRBJ1-5; clone size: once; D gene: NA; V gene: TRBV2; CDR3 DNA: TGTGCCAGCAGTTTATACACCGATCAGCCCCAGCATTTT; CDR3 protein: CASSLYTDQPQHF
J gene: TRBJ1-6; clone size: NA; D gene: NA; V gene: TRBV9; CDR3 DNA: TGTGCCAGCAGCGTCGCGGCCGGGGGGTATAATTCACCCCTCCACTTT; CDR3 protein: CASSVAAGGYNSPLHF
J gene: TRBJ1-1; clone size: NA; D gene: NA; V gene: TRBV9; CDR3 DNA: TGTGCCAGCAGCGTAGGGGGCCGCAACACTGAAGCTTTCTTT; CDR3 protein: CASSVGGRNTEAFF
J gene: TRBJ2-1; clone size: NA; D gene: TRBD2; V gene: TRBV19; CDR3 DNA: TGTGCCAGTAGTCCCCTAGCGGGGGGGAGAAACAATGAGCAGTTCTTC; CDR3 protein: CASSPLAGGRNNEQFF
J gene: TRBJ1-1; clone size: NA; D gene: NA; V gene: TRBV6-5; CDR3 DNA: TGTGCCAGCAGTTCATACAGGGCCACTGAAGCTTTCTTT; CDR3 protein: CASSSYRATEAFF
J gene: TRBJ2-2; clone size: NA; D gene: NA; V gene: TRBV15; CDR3 DNA: TGTGCCACCAGCAGAGGGGGCGAATACTTCGGGGAGCTGTTTTTT; CDR3 protein: CATSRGGEYFGELFF
J gene: TRBJ1-1; clone size: NA; D gene: NA; V gene: TRBV2; CDR3 DNA: TGTGCCAGCAGTGAGTTCGAGGGCTCTGAAGCTTTCTTT; CDR3 protein: CASSEFEGSEAFF
J gene: TRBJ1-3; clone size: NA; D gene: NA; V gene: TRBV5-1; CDR3 DNA: TGCGCCAGCAGCTTGGCTAGTATAGGGGGCTCTGGAAACACCATATATTTT; CDR3 protein: CASSLASIGGSGNTIYF
J gene: TRBJ1-3; clone size: once; D gene: NA; V gene: TRBV11-3; CDR3 DNA: TGTGCCAGCAGCAGCGGCTCTGGAAACACCATATATTTT; CDR3 protein: CASSSGSGNTIYF
J gene: TRBJ1-2; clone size: NA; D gene: TRBD1; V gene: TRBV4-2; CDR3 DNA: TGTGCCAGCAGACCCAACAGGGGGCACTATGGCTACACCTTC; CDR3 protein: CASRPNRGHYGYTF
J gene: TRBJ2-2; clone size: NA; D gene: NA; V gene: TRBV7-9; CDR3 DNA: TGTGCCAGCACCTGGGGACTCGGGAACACCGGGGAGCTGTTTTTT; CDR3 protein: CASTWGLGNTGELFF
J gene: TRBJ1-1; clone size: NA; D gene: NA; V gene: TRBV9; CDR3 DNA: TGTGCCAGCAGCTTCAGTCCCGGGACCTTACAGGGTGCTGAAGCTTTCTTT; CDR3 protein: CASSFSPGTLQGAEAFF
J gene: TRBJ1-5; clone size: few; D gene: NA; V gene: TRBV6-1; CDR3 DNA: TGTGCCAGCACGCAGGATAGCAATCAGCCCCAGCATTTT; CDR3 protein: CASTQDSNQPQHF
J gene: TRBJ1-4; clone size: NA; D gene: NA; V gene: TRBV5-4; CDR3 DNA: TGTGCCAGCAGCTTGGTTCCGGGTGAAAAACTGTTTTTT; CDR3 protein: CASSLVPGEKLFF
J gene: TRBJ2-1; clone size: once; D gene: TRBD1; V gene: TRBV11-2; CDR3 DNA: TGTGCCAGCAGCTTATCGACAGGGTGGGCCAATGAGCAGTTCTTC; CDR3 protein: CASSLSTGWANEQFF
J gene: TRBJ1-5; clone size: few; D gene: NA; V gene: TRBV6-1; CDR3 DNA: TGTGCCAGCAGTGCCCTGACAGGCTATAGCAATCAGCCCCAGCATTTT; CDR3 protein: CASSALTGYSNQPQHF
J gene: TRBJ2-5; clone size: NA; D gene: NA; V gene: TRBV11-2; CDR3 DNA: TGTGCCAGCAGCTTAGACCCCGGGAGTCAAGAGACCCAGTACTTC; CDR3 protein: CASSLDPGSQETQYF
J gene: TRBJ1-1; clone size: NA; D gene: NA; V gene: TRBV29-1; CDR3 DNA: TGCAGCGTCGCCGGGGGGGGGACTGAAGCTTTCTTT; CDR3 protein: CSVAGGGTEAFF
J gene: TRBJ2-5; clone size: NA; D gene: NA; V gene: TRBV19; CDR3 DNA: TGTGCCAGTAGTGCGCAAGGGGGGGTAGTGGGTCAAGAGACCCAGTACTTC; CDR3 protein: CASSAQGGVVGQETQYF
J gene: TRBJ2-5; clone size: NA; D gene: TRBD2; V gene: TRBV5-5; CDR3 DNA: TGTGCCAGCAGCCTAGCGGGGAGGGAGACCCAGTACTTC; CDR3 protein: CASSLAGRETQYF
J gene: TRBJ1-2; clone size: NA; D gene: NA; V gene: TRBV20-1; CDR3 DNA: TGCAGTGCCACAGGAGACTATGGCTACACCTTC; CDR3 protein: CSATGDYGYTF
J gene: TRBJ2-1; clone size: NA; D gene: TRBD2; V gene: TRBV4-2; CDR3 DNA: TGTGCCAGCAGCCCCAGAAGGCGTAGTAGGGGCGGGGGGAAGGACAATGAGCAGTTCTTC; CDR3 protein: CASSPRRRSRGGGKDNEQFF
J gene: TRBJ1-4; clone size: NA; D gene: NA; V gene: TRBV2; CDR3 DNA: TGTGCCAGCGGTTCCGGTCAGGGATGGACTGAAAAACTGTTTTTT; CDR3 protein: CASGSGQGWTEKLFF
J gene: TRBJ2-1; clone size: NA; D gene: TRBD1; V gene: TRBV5-1; CDR3 DNA: TGCGCCAGCAGGTCCGACAGGGGGCTTTACAATGAGCAGTTCTTC; CDR3 protein: CASRSDRGLYNEQFF
J gene: TRBJ1-1; clone size: once; D gene: NA; V gene: TRBV6-5; CDR3 DNA: TGTGCCAGCAGTCTCAGATCAGGGGACACTGAAGCTTTCTTT; CDR3 protein: CASSLRSGDTEAFF
J gene: TRBJ2-7; clone size: NA; D gene: NA; V gene: TRBV11-2; CDR3 DNA: TGTGCCAGCAGCTTCCGAAGCACTTCCTACGAGCAGTACTTC; CDR3 protein: CASSFRSTSYEQYF
J gene: TRBJ2-3; clone size: NA; D gene: NA; V gene: TRBV5-1; CDR3 DNA: TGCGCCAGCAGAGAAGGGGCCGGCACAGATACGCAGTATTTT; CDR3 protein: CASREGAGTDTQYF
J gene: TRBJ1-4; clone size: NA; D gene: NA; V gene: TRBV6-1; CDR3 DNA: TGTGCCAGCAGTCAGGGGATTCGGGAAAAACTGTTTTTT; CDR3 protein: CASSQGIREKLFF
J gene: TRBJ1-1; clone size: few; D gene: NA; V gene: TRBV10-1; CDR3 DNA: TGCGCCAGCAGTGAGTCCGGGACTGAAGCTTTCTTT; CDR3 protein: CASSESGTEAFF
J gene: TRBJ1-2; clone size: NA; D gene: TRBD1; V gene: TRBV5-1; CDR3 DNA: TGCGCCAGCAGCTTGTACCCAGGGGGCGCAGATGGCTACACCTTC; CDR3 protein: CASSLYPGGADGYTF
J gene: TRBJ1-5; clone size: NA; D gene: NA; V gene: TRBV18; CDR3 DNA: TGTGCCAGCTCAGGTCAGAGCAATCAGCCCCAGCATTTT; CDR3 protein: CASSGQSNQPQHF